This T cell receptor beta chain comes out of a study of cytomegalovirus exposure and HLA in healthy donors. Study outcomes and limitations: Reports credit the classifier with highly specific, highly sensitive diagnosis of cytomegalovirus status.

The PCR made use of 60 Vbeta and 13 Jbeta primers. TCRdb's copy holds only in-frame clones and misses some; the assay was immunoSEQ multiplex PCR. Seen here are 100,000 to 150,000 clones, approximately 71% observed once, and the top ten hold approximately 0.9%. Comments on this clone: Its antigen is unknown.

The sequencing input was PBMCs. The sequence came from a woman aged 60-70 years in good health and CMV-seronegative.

CDR3 DNA sequence: TGCGCCAGCAGCCAAGATTATGAGACACCCAACACCGGGGAGCTGTTTTTT. Its translation: CASSQDYETPNTGELFF. The chain uses TRBV4-1 and TRBJ2-2; D gene ambiguous. Germline CDR1 and CDR2: MGHRA and YSYEKL. CDR3 size: 17 residues. Trimming cost V 0 bases and J 2 bases, with 13 bases left between them.